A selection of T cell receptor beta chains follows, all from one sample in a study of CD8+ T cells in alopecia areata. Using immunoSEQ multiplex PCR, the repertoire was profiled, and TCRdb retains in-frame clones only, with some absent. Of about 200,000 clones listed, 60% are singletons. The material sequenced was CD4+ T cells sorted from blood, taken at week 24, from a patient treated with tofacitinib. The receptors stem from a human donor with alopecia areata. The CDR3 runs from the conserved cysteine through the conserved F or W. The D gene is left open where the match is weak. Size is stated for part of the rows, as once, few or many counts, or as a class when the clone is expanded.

TGTGCCAGCAGCTTGCGGGCCGGGACAGGTGAGGCTTTCTTT | CASSLRAGTGEAFF | - | TRBJ1-1 | TRBD1 | TRBV5-4
TGTGCCAGCAGCATTCGGACAGGGGCGAGGACCGGGGAGCTGTTTTTT | CASSIRTGARTGELFF | - | TRBJ2-2 | TRBD1 | TRBV9
TGCGCCAGCAGCCAAGTCGGGGGGAATCAGCCCCAGCATTTT | CASSQVGGNQPQHF | - | TRBJ1-5 | - | TRBV4-1
TGTGCCAGCAGCACCCGGGCCGGGAGGACTAATGAAAAACTGTTTTTT | CASSTRAGRTNEKLFF | - | TRBJ1-4 | - | TRBV7-6
TGTGCCAGCTCACAGTCTATTCTCTCTGGGGCCAACGTCCTGACTTTC | CASSQSILSGANVLTF | - | TRBJ2-6 | - | TRBV18
TGTGCCTGGAATAGGGGCGCGGGTCAGCCCCAGCATTTT | CAWNRGAGQPQHF | - | TRBJ1-5 | - | TRBV30
TGTGCCAGCAGCCGAGGACAGGGGATAAAGACCCAGTACTTC | CASSRGQGIKTQYF | - | TRBJ2-5 | TRBD1 | TRBV5-6
TGTGCCAGCAGTTTAGGGGTGGGGGCCAACGTCCTGACTTTC | CASSLGVGANVLTF | - | TRBJ2-6 | - | TRBV6-5
TGCGCCAGCAGCTTACTAGCGGGGGGGCAATCCTACAATGAGCAGTTCTTC | CASSLLAGGQSYNEQFF | - | TRBJ2-1 | TRBD2 | TRBV5-1
TGTGCCAGCAGTCCGATACAGGGCTCTGGGGCCAACGTCCTGACTTTC | CASSPIQGSGANVLTF | - | TRBJ2-6 | - | TRBV5-4
TGTGCCAGCAGCTTTATTCGGGGCCGAGAAGCTTTCTTT | CASSFIRGREAFF | - | TRBJ1-1 | - | TRBV7-9
TGCAGCGTTGACACAGTTCCTGGCGAGACCCAGTACTTC | CSVDTVPGETQYF | - | TRBJ2-5 | - | TRBV29-1
TGTGCCAGCAGCGTGGGGGATTCACCCCTCCACTTT | CASSVGDSPLHF | - | TRBJ1-6 | - | TRBV9
TGTGCCAGCAGCCAAAGTGGCGGGGGCCCTACAGATACGCAGTATTTT | CASSQSGGGPTDTQYF | few | TRBJ2-3 | - | TRBV14
TGTGCCTGGAGTCCCAGGGGGAACTATGGCTACACCTTC | CAWSPRGNYGYTF | - | TRBJ1-2 | TRBD1 | TRBV30
TGCGCCAGCAGCCGGGCCGTAGCGGACGAGCAGTACTTC | CASSRAVADEQYF | - | TRBJ2-7 | - | TRBV5-1
TGTGCTTCGGGTCAGGGACAGATCTATGGCTACACCTTC | CASGQGQIYGYTF | many | TRBJ1-2 | TRBD1 | TRBV19
TGTGCCAGCAGCCATCTCCACGAGGAGTCACACTTT | CASSHLHEESHF | - | TRBJ1-6 | - | TRBV11-2
TGCAGCGTTGAAGTTGGGCCGGGACAGGGCCACGAGCAGTACTTC | CSVEVGPGQGHEQYF | - | TRBJ2-7 | TRBD1 | TRBV29-1
TGCAGCGTCGACAGCTATGGCTACACCTTC | CSVDSYGYTF | - | TRBJ1-2 | - | TRBV29-1
TGTGCCTGGAGACAGGGTGAATATAATTCACCCCTCCACTTT | CAWRQGEYNSPLHF | - | TRBJ1-6 | - | TRBV30
TGTGCCAGCAGCTTAGATCAGGTGGTTGGGGAGACCCAGTACTTC | CASSLDQVVGETQYF | many | TRBJ2-5 | - | TRBV7-9
TGTGCCAGCAGTGTCGATGACAGGGGCGGTGGGGCCAACGTCCTGACTTTC | CASSVDDRGGGANVLTF | - | TRBJ2-6 | TRBD1 | TRBV2
TGTGCCTGGAGCGGACAGGGGGCCCAGCCCCAGCATTTT | CAWSGQGAQPQHF | - | TRBJ1-5 | TRBD1 | TRBV30
TGTGCCAGCGGGTGGAGTAATCAGCCCCAGCATTTT | CASGWSNQPQHF | - | TRBJ1-5 | - | TRBV6-1
TGTGCCAGCAGACTTCCCAACGATTCACCCCTCCACTTT | CASRLPNDSPLHF | - | TRBJ1-6 | - | TRBV6-5
TGTGCCAGCAGTCGGGGACCTTACGAGCAGTACTTC | CASSRGPYEQYF | - | TRBJ2-7 | - | TRBV25-1
TGTGCCATCAAGGGGGCAGACTCAGATACGCAGTATTTT | CAIKGADSDTQYF | - | TRBJ2-3 | TRBD1 | TRBV10-3